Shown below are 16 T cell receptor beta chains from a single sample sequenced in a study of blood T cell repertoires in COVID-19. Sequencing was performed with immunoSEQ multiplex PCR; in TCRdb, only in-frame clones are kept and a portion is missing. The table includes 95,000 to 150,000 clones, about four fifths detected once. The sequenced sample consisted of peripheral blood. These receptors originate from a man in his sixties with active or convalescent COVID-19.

The CDR3 reads CATSDPGTDYGYTF. The CDR3 DNA reads TGTGCCACCAGTGATCCCGGGACAGATTATGGCTACACCTTC. The chain carries TRBV24-1 and TRBJ1-2, with 7 bases that match TRBD1. The CDR3 loop spans 14 amino acids. The germline CDR1 and CDR2 sequences are KGHDR and SFDVKD. The J segment lost 5 bases and the V segment lost 3 bases, leaving 5 bases of the junction unmatched.

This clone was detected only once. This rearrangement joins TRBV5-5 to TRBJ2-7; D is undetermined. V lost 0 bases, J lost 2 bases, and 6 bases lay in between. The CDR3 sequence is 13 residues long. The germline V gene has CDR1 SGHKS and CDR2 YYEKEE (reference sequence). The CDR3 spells CASSLAAAYEQYF. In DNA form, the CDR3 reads TGTGCCAGCAGCTTGGCCGCAGCCTACGAGCAGTACTTC.

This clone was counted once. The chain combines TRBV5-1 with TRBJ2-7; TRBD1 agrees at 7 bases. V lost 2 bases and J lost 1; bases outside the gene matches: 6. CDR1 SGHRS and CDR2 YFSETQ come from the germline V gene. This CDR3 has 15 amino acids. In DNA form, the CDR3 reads TGCGCCAGCAGCTTAAAAGGGGGCATATCCTACGAGCAGTACTTC. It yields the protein CASSLKGGISYEQYF.

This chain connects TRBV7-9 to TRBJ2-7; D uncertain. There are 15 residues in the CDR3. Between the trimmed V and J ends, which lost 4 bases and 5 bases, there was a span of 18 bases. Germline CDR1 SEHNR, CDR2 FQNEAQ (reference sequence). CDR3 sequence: CASSSRRQNGHEQYF. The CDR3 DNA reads TGTGCCAGCAGCTCCCGGCGGCAAAACGGCCACGAGCAGTACTTC.

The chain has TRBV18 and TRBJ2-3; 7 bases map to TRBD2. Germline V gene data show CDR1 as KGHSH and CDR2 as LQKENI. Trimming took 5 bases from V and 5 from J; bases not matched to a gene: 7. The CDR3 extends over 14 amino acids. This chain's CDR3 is CASSSRTRIDTQYF. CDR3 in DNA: TGTGCCAGCTCATCCCGGACTAGAATAGATACGCAGTATTTT.

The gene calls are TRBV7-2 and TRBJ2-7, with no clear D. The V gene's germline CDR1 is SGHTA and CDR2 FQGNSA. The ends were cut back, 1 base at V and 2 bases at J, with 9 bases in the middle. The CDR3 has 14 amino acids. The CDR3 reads CASSLEWRTYEQYF. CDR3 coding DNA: TGTGCCAGCAGCTTAGAGTGGCGGACCTACGAGCAGTACTTC.

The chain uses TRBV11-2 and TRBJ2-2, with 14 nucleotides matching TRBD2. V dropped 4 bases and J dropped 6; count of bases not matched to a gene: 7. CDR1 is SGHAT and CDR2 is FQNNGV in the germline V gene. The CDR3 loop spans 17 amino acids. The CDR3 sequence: CASSSGGGLAGAGELFF. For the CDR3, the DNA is TGTGCCAGCAGCTCAGGGGGGGGACTAGCGGGAGCCGGGGAGCTGTTTTTT. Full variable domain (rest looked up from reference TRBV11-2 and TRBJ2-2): EAGVAQSPRYKIIEKRQSVAFWCNPISGHATLYWYQQILGQGPKLLIQFQNNGVVDDSQLPKDRFSAERLKGVDSTLKIQPAKLEDSAVYLCASSSGGGLAGAGELFFGEGSRLTVL.

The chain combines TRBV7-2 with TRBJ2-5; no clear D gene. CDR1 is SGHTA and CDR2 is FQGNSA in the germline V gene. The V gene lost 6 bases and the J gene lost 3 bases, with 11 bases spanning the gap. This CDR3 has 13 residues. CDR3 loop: CASSQVSEETQYF. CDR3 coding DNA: TGTGCCAGCAGTCAGGTGTCGGAAGAGACCCAGTACTTC.

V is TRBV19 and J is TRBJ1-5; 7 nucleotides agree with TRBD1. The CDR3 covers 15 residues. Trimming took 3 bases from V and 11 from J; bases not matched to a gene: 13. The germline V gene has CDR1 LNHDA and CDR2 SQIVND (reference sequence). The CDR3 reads CASSIPGQDWEAQHF. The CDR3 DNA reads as TGTGCCAGTAGTATTCCCGGACAGGACTGGGAGGCCCAGCATTTT.

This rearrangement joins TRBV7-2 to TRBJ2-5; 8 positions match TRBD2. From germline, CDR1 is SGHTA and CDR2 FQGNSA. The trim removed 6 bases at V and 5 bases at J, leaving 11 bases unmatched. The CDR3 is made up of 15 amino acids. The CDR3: CASSDGLAYSETQYF. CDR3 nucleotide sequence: TGTGCCAGCAGTGACGGACTAGCTTATTCGGAGACCCAGTACTTC.

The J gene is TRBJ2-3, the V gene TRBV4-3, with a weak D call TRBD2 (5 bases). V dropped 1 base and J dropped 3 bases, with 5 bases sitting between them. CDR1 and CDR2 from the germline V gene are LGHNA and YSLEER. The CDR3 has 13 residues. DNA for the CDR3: TGCGCCAGCAGCCAAGGGAGGACAGATACGCAGTATTTT. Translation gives CASSQGRTDTQYF.

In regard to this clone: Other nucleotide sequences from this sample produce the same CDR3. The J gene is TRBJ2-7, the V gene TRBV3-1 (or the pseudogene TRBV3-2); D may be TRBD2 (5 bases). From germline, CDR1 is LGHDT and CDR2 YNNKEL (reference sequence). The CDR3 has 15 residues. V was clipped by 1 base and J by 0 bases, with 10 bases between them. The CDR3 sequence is CASSQGRASSYEQYF. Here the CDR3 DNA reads TGTGCCAGCAGCCAAGGGCGGGCTAGCTCCTACGAGCAGTACTTC.

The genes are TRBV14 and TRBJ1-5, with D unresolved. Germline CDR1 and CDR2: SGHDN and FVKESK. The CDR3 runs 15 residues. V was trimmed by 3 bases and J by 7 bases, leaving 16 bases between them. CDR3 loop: CASSHLAGLDQPQHF. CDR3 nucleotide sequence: TGTGCCAGCAGCCATCTGGCGGGGTTAGACCAGCCCCAGCATTTT.

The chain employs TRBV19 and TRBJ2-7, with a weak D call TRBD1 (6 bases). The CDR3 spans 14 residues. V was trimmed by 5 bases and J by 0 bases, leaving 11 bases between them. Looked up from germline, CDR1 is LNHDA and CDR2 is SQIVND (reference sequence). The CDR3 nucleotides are TGTGCCAGTAGTTCGAGACAGGCCTCCTACGAGCAGTACTTC. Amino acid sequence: CASSSRQASYEQYF.

CDR3 nucleotide sequence: TGTGCCAGCAGTACCGCTGGGGACAGGGGTGTGGGCTACACCTTC. Encoded protein: CASSTAGDRGVGYTF. V gene TRBV6-5 combines with J gene TRBJ1-2; TRBD1 agrees at 10 bases. The CDR3 has 15 residues. The trim removed 5 bases at V and 8 bases at J, leaving 11 bases unmatched. Germline-derived CDR1 and CDR2 are MNHEY and SVGAGI.

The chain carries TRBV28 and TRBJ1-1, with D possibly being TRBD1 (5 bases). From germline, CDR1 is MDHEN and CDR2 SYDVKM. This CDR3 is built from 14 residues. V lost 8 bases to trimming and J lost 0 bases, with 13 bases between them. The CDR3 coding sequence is TGTGCCAGCGGGGGGGGAGAGATGAACACTGAAGCTTTCTTT. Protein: CASGGGEMNTEAFF.